This is a list of T cell receptor beta chains from one sample in a study of regulatory T cells in long-lasting Graves disease. MiXCR, run by TCRdb on the multiplex PCR reads, gives a single entry per CDR3 protein. The sample records hundreds of thousands of distinct CDR3 sequences, about 16% being singletons. A further study also used this sample, focusing on T cells in Graves' hyperthyroidism and ophthalmopathy.

Material: peripheral blood mononuclear cells (PBMCs), obtained at new diagnosis, from a patient treated with antithyroid drugs. The receptor set was obtained from a woman in her 30s with Graves disease. Each CDR3 is given with its conserved first and last residue. Each record gives: clone size, V gene, J gene, D gene, CDR3 DNA, CDR3 protein. A D gene is named only where the DNA matches it firmly. Clone size is given for some rows only: seen once, a few or many times, or a class if the clone is expanded.

abundance: few
v_gene: TRBV10-1
j_gene: TRBJ1-4
d_gene: NA
CDR3nt: TGCGCCAGCAGTGATGGGGCAACTAATGAAAAACTGTTTTTT
CDR3aa: CASSDGATNEKLFF

abundance: NA
v_gene: TRBV29-1
j_gene: TRBJ2-1
d_gene: TRBD2
CDR3nt: TGCAGCGCAGTAGGCGGGGGGGGATACAATGAGCAGTTCTTC
CDR3aa: CSAVGGGGYNEQFF

abundance: NA
v_gene: TRBV11-2
j_gene: TRBJ1-6
d_gene: NA
CDR3nt: TGTGCCAGCAGAAATACGGACAATTCACCCCTCCACTTT
CDR3aa: CASRNTDNSPLHF

abundance: many
v_gene: TRBV28
j_gene: TRBJ1-5
d_gene: TRBD1
CDR3nt: TGTGCCAGCAGTTGGGACAGGTTCAGCAATCAGCCCCAGCATTTT
CDR3aa: CASSWDRFSNQPQHF

abundance: NA
v_gene: TRBV6-1
j_gene: TRBJ2-7
d_gene: NA
CDR3nt: TGTGCCAGCACCCTAGGGCCGCCGAGTTACGAGCAGTACTTC
CDR3aa: CASTLGPPSYEQYF

abundance: many
v_gene: TRBV7-9
j_gene: TRBJ1-1
d_gene: NA
CDR3nt: TGTGCCAGCAGCCAAAAGAGAAACCTTCAGGGTACGGTGAACACTGAAGCTTTCTTT
CDR3aa: CASSQKRNLQGTVNTEAFF

abundance: NA
v_gene: TRBV15
j_gene: TRBJ2-7
d_gene: NA
CDR3nt: TGTGCCACCAGCAGAGTCGACAGGAACGAGCAGTACTTC
CDR3aa: CATSRVDRNEQYF

abundance: many
v_gene: TRBV25-1
j_gene: TRBJ2-7
d_gene: TRBD2
CDR3nt: TGTGCCAGCAGTGGTCGACTAGCGGGAGGACCCTACGAGCAGTACTTC
CDR3aa: CASSGRLAGGPYEQYF

abundance: NA
v_gene: TRBV6-1
j_gene: TRBJ2-7
d_gene: TRBD1
CDR3nt: TGTGCCAGCAGCCCCCGGGACAGCAGCTCCTACGAGCAGTACTTC
CDR3aa: CASSPRDSSSYEQYF

abundance: few
v_gene: TRBV28
j_gene: TRBJ2-7
d_gene: NA
CDR3nt: TGTGCCAGCAGTCCTACTTATACTAGCTCCTACGAGCAGTACTTC
CDR3aa: CASSPTYTSSYEQYF

abundance: NA
v_gene: TRBV7-9
j_gene: TRBJ2-7
d_gene: NA
CDR3nt: TGTGCCAGCAGCAAAGACGGATACGAGCAGTACTTC
CDR3aa: CASSKDGYEQYF

abundance: many
v_gene: TRBV18
j_gene: TRBJ2-7
d_gene: NA
CDR3nt: TGTGCCAGCTCACCGCCTGGAGGGACAGCCTACGAGCAGTACTTC
CDR3aa: CASSPPGGTAYEQYF

abundance: NA
v_gene: TRBV20-1
j_gene: TRBJ2-2
d_gene: NA
CDR3nt: TGCAGTGCTCGGATAACAAACCTCGGGGAGCTGTTTTTT
CDR3aa: CSARITNLGELFF

abundance: NA
v_gene: TRBV28
j_gene: TRBJ2-5
d_gene: TRBD1
CDR3nt: TGTGCCAGCAGGGGTAGTCCGGGACAGGGGATCCGGGAGACCCAGTACTTC
CDR3aa: CASRGSPGQGIRETQYF

abundance: NA
v_gene: TRBV5-4
j_gene: TRBJ2-5
d_gene: TRBD2
CDR3nt: TGTGCCAGCAGCGCGACTAGCGTTAAAGAGACCCAGTACTTC
CDR3aa: CASSATSVKETQYF

abundance: NA
v_gene: TRBV24-1
j_gene: TRBJ2-1
d_gene: TRBD1
CDR3nt: TGTGCCACCAGTGATTGGGACAGGCCGAGAGGGCAGTTCTTC
CDR3aa: CATSDWDRPRGQFF

abundance: NA
v_gene: TRBV5-5
j_gene: TRBJ1-6
d_gene: NA
CDR3nt: TGTGCCAGCAGCTTGGATGGTTGGGGGCCTAATTCACCCCTCCACTTT
CDR3aa: CASSLDGWGPNSPLHF

abundance: many
v_gene: TRBV3-1
j_gene: TRBJ2-5
d_gene: TRBD2
CDR3nt: TGTGCCAGCAGCCACGGAAGCGGGAGTGGAGAGACCCAGTACTTC
CDR3aa: CASSHGSGSGETQYF

abundance: NA
v_gene: TRBV18
j_gene: TRBJ2-5
d_gene: TRBD1
CDR3nt: TGTGCCAGCTCACCGACAGGGGGTATGGAGACCCAGTACTTC
CDR3aa: CASSPTGGMETQYF

abundance: NA
v_gene: TRBV6-2/TRBV6-3
j_gene: TRBJ1-5
d_gene: TRBD1
CDR3nt: TGTGCCAGCAGTTCTACCGGGACAGGATCTTTCAATCAGCCCCAGCATTTT
CDR3aa: CASSSTGTGSFNQPQHF

abundance: many
v_gene: TRBV7-8
j_gene: TRBJ2-4
d_gene: TRBD1
CDR3nt: TGTGCCAGCAGCCTTATACAGGGGCGGTTGGTCATTCAGTACTTC
CDR3aa: CASSLIQGRLVIQYF

abundance: NA
v_gene: TRBV3-1
j_gene: TRBJ2-5
d_gene: TRBD1
CDR3nt: TGTGCCAGCAGCCAAGGGACAGGGGTTAAGACCCAGTACTTC
CDR3aa: CASSQGTGVKTQYF

abundance: few
v_gene: TRBV6-1
j_gene: TRBJ1-3
d_gene: NA
CDR3nt: TGTGCCAGCAATGGTTCTCCGGGAAACACCATATATTTT
CDR3aa: CASNGSPGNTIYF

abundance: NA
v_gene: TRBV2
j_gene: TRBJ1-5
d_gene: NA
CDR3nt: TGTGCCAGCAGTGCCGGACAGCCCAGTCAGCCCCAGCATTTT
CDR3aa: CASSAGQPSQPQHF

abundance: many
v_gene: TRBV12-3/TRBV12-4
j_gene: TRBJ1-1
d_gene: NA
CDR3nt: TGTGCCAGCAGCTTTGGAGCTCGTACTGAAGCTTTCTTT
CDR3aa: CASSFGARTEAFF

abundance: NA
v_gene: TRBV5-1
j_gene: TRBJ2-3
d_gene: NA
CDR3nt: TGTGCCAGCAGCTCCCCGATCACAGATACGCAGTATTTT
CDR3aa: CASSSPITDTQYF

abundance: NA
v_gene: TRBV5-1
j_gene: TRBJ1-4
d_gene: NA
CDR3nt: TGCGCCAGCAGCTTTCAGGCGGTGAATGAAAAACTGTTTTTT
CDR3aa: CASSFQAVNEKLFF

abundance: many
v_gene: TRBV3-1
j_gene: TRBJ1-1
d_gene: NA
CDR3nt: TGTGCCAGCAGCCAAGCTAGCCGGACTGAAGCTTTCTTT
CDR3aa: CASSQASRTEAFF

abundance: NA
v_gene: TRBV20-1
j_gene: TRBJ2-3
d_gene: TRBD1
CDR3nt: TGCAGTGCTAGGGACAGGGGTAGCACAGATACGCAGTATTTT
CDR3aa: CSARDRGSTDTQYF

abundance: NA
v_gene: TRBV12-3/TRBV12-4
j_gene: TRBJ2-1
d_gene: NA
CDR3nt: TGTGCCAGCAGTAACAGGGTTTTGGGTGAGCAGTTCTTC
CDR3aa: CASSNRVLGEQFF

abundance: few
v_gene: TRBV9
j_gene: TRBJ1-6
d_gene: NA
CDR3nt: TGTGCCAGCAGCGTCAGTCGTGTAGGGACACCCCTCCACTTT
CDR3aa: CASSVSRVGTPLHF

abundance: many
v_gene: TRBV14
j_gene: TRBJ2-1
d_gene: NA
CDR3nt: TGTGCCAGCAGCCAAGGACTAGTCAATGAGCAGTTCTTC
CDR3aa: CASSQGLVNEQFF

abundance: many
v_gene: TRBV2
j_gene: TRBJ2-1
d_gene: NA
CDR3nt: TGTGCCAGCAGTGAACGGGGACCTCGGGAGTTCTTC
CDR3aa: CASSERGPREFF

abundance: NA
v_gene: TRBV7-2
j_gene: TRBJ2-7
d_gene: TRBD1
CDR3nt: TGCGCCAGCAGCCAACCTCCGGGACAGGGGAACTACGAGCAGTACTTC
CDR3aa: CASSQPPGQGNYEQYF

abundance: few
v_gene: TRBV5-6
j_gene: TRBJ2-7
d_gene: NA
CDR3nt: TGTGCCAGCAGCTTGGTGCGGTATCCCTACGAGCAGTACTTC
CDR3aa: CASSLVRYPYEQYF

abundance: many
v_gene: TRBV2
j_gene: TRBJ1-1
d_gene: NA
CDR3nt: TGTGCCAGCAGTGAAAGGGGACATATAGCTTTCTTT
CDR3aa: CASSERGHIAFF

abundance: many
v_gene: TRBV12-3/TRBV12-4
j_gene: TRBJ2-1
d_gene: TRBD2
CDR3nt: TGTGCCAGCAGTTTAGTCGGGACTAGCGGCCTAAGGGCCCCGTTCTTC
CDR3aa: CASSLVGTSGLRAPFF

abundance: few
v_gene: TRBV2
j_gene: TRBJ2-5
d_gene: NA
CDR3nt: TGTGCCAGCAGCCAAGAGACTGGGACCCAGTACTTC
CDR3aa: CASSQETGTQYF

abundance: few
v_gene: TRBV29-1
j_gene: TRBJ2-7
d_gene: NA
CDR3nt: TGCAGCGTTTCATTGGGACTTTCCTACGAGCAGTACTTC
CDR3aa: CSVSLGLSYEQYF

abundance: many
v_gene: TRBV24-1
j_gene: TRBJ2-7
d_gene: TRBD2
CDR3nt: TGTGCCACCAGTGCGGTTAGCGGGAGCCACGAGCAGTACTTC
CDR3aa: CATSAVSGSHEQYF

abundance: many
v_gene: TRBV28
j_gene: TRBJ2-3
d_gene: TRBD2
CDR3nt: TGTGCCAGCAGTTTAGGTAGCGGGAGGACGGCAGATACGCAGTATTTT
CDR3aa: CASSLGSGRTADTQYF

abundance: NA
v_gene: TRBV7-9
j_gene: TRBJ1-1
d_gene: NA
CDR3nt: TGTGCCAGCACCGCCCTGGGCCCGTTGGGGAAGACTGAAGCTTTCTTT
CDR3aa: CASTALGPLGKTEAFF

abundance: many
v_gene: TRBV11-3
j_gene: TRBJ2-5
d_gene: NA
CDR3nt: TGTGCCAGCAGCGAGACAGTGACTCCCGAGACCCAGTACTTC
CDR3aa: CASSETVTPETQYF

abundance: few
v_gene: TRBV20-1
j_gene: TRBJ2-1
d_gene: TRBD2
CDR3nt: TGCAGTGCTATACCTGGGACTAGTCACTACAATGAGCAGTTCTTC
CDR3aa: CSAIPGTSHYNEQFF

abundance: NA
v_gene: TRBV30
j_gene: TRBJ2-7
d_gene: NA
CDR3nt: TGTGCCTGGAGTCGAGGTTGGGGATACTACGAGCAGTACTTC
CDR3aa: CAWSRGWGYYEQYF

abundance: NA
v_gene: TRBV7-2
j_gene: TRBJ2-5
d_gene: TRBD2
CDR3nt: TGTGCCAGCAGCGAGCGGGAGCCGTTGACCCAGTACTTC
CDR3aa: CASSEREPLTQYF

abundance: NA
v_gene: TRBV5-1
j_gene: TRBJ1-6
d_gene: NA
CDR3nt: TGCGCCAGCAGCCCCGGGGACCAGTATTCATCCCTCCACTTT
CDR3aa: CASSPGDQYSSLHF

abundance: NA
v_gene: TRBV7-9
j_gene: TRBJ2-6
d_gene: NA
CDR3nt: TGTGCCAGCAGCTTAGTGTTCCCGGCGTCGGGGGCCAACGTCCTGACTTTC
CDR3aa: CASSLVFPASGANVLTF

abundance: many
v_gene: TRBV28
j_gene: TRBJ2-7
d_gene: NA
CDR3nt: TGTGCCAGCACCTCCCACGGTTGGGACACACGAACCTACGAGCAGTACTTC
CDR3aa: CASTSHGWDTRTYEQYF

abundance: NA
v_gene: TRBV29-1
j_gene: TRBJ2-2
d_gene: NA
CDR3nt: TGCAGCGTTGTCTTGAAAAAGGGACACAGGAACACCGGGGAGCTGTTTTTT
CDR3aa: CSVVLKKGHRNTGELFF

abundance: few
v_gene: TRBV7-9
j_gene: TRBJ1-4
d_gene: NA
CDR3nt: TGTGCCAGCAGTCAATGGGGCGAAAAACTGTTTTTT
CDR3aa: CASSQWGEKLFF

abundance: many
v_gene: TRBV20-1
j_gene: TRBJ2-5
d_gene: NA
CDR3nt: TGCAGTGCGCTTCGGGGGGAGACCCAGTACTTC
CDR3aa: CSALRGETQYF

abundance: NA
v_gene: TRBV6-5
j_gene: TRBJ2-7
d_gene: TRBD1
CDR3nt: TGTGCCAGCAGTTACACCCCGGGACAGGGTGCTTACGAGCAGTACTTC
CDR3aa: CASSYTPGQGAYEQYF

abundance: few
v_gene: TRBV5-4
j_gene: TRBJ1-1
d_gene: TRBD1
CDR3nt: TGTGCCAGCAGCCCATATGACAGGGACACTGAAGCTTTCTTT
CDR3aa: CASSPYDRDTEAFF

abundance: NA
v_gene: TRBV3-1
j_gene: TRBJ1-1
d_gene: NA
CDR3nt: TGTGCCAGCAGCGCCGTTGGGGGAAACACTGAAGCTTTCTTT
CDR3aa: CASSAVGGNTEAFF

abundance: many
v_gene: TRBV11-3
j_gene: TRBJ2-3
d_gene: NA
CDR3nt: TGTGCCAGCAGCTCATCGGAGGTTTCGGATACGCAGTATTTT
CDR3aa: CASSSSEVSDTQYF

abundance: many
v_gene: TRBV5-1
j_gene: TRBJ1-2
d_gene: TRBD1
CDR3nt: TGCGCCAGCAGTCCCGGGACAGGGGGAAACTATGGCTACACCTTC
CDR3aa: CASSPGTGGNYGYTF